This T cell receptor beta chain was sequenced in a study of control samples from healthy donors and cancer patients (TCRdb year 2020). The protocol used for the library was the immunoSEQ multiplex PCR assay. In its TCRdb copy, this immuneACCESS table keeps in-frame sequences only and misses some clones. Where compared with another copy, unresolved V genes explain less than half of these, and the others have no known cause. Present in this sample are around 180,000 clones, 85% to 90% of which were seen just once. The biggest ten clones account for around 5% of the sample. Trimming at the junction amounts to 0 bases on V and 2 bases on J, and the germline ends lie 5 bases apart. The CDR3 sequence holds 15 residues, the cysteine and phenylalanine included. Here the CDR3 DNA is all that survives: 45 bases in frame from base 1. According to the germline V gene, CDR1 reads MNHEY and CDR2 reads SVGAGI. Concerning this clone itself: Its antigen is unknown. Qualities for individual bases were not recorded, and no much larger clone is one base off.

This TCR was recovered from a woman in her twenties or thirties in good health. What was sequenced was blood. This chain joins TRBV6-5 to TRBJ2-6; D gene: possibly TRBD2, on 5 matching bases. The CDR3 protein is CASSYSRAGANVLTF. Read as DNA, the sequence is TGTGCCAGCAGTTACTCGAGGGCTGGGGCCAACGTCCTGACTTTC.